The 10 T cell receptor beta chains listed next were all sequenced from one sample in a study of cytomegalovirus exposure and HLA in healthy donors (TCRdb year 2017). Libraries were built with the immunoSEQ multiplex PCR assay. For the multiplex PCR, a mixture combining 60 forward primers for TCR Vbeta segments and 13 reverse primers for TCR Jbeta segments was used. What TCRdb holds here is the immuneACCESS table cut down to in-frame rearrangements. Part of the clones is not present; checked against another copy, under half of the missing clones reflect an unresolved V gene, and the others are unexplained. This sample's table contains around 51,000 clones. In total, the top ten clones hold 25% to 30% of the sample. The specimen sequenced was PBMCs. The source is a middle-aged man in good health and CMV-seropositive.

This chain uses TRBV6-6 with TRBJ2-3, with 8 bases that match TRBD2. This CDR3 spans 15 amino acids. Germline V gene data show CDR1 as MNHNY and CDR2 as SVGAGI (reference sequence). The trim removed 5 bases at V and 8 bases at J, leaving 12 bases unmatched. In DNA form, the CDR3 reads TGTGCCAGCAGTGGTCAACTAGCGGAGCCTGGTACGCAGTATTTT. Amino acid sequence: CASSGQLAEPGTQYF.

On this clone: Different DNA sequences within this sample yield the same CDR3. The CDR3 protein is CSVDRGRETQYF. The CDR3, as DNA: TGCAGCGTGGACAGGGGGAGGGAGACCCAGTACTTC. The genes are TRBV29-1 and TRBJ2-5; 10 nucleotides agree with TRBD1. The J segment lost 5 bases and the V segment lost 6 bases, leaving 3 bases of the junction unmatched. CDR3 length equals 12 residues. Germline assignment: CDR1 SQVTM and CDR2 ANQGSEA.

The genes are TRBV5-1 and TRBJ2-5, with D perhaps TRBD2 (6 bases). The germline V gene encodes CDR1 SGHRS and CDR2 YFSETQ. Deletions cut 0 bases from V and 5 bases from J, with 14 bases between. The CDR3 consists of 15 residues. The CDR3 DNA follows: TGCGCCAGCAGCTTGGTGGGGACCGCGGGGGAGACCCAGTACTTC. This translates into CASSLVGTAGETQYF.

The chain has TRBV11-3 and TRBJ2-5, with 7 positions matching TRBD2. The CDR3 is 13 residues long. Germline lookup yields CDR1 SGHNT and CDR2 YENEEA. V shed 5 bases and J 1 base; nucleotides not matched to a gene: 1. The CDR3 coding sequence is TGTGCCAGCAGCCCGGGGGGCCAAGAGACCCAGTACTTC. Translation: CASSPGGQETQYF. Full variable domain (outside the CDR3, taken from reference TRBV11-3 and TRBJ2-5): EAGVVQSPRYKIIEKKQPVAFWCNPISGHNTLYWYLQNLGQGPELLIRYENEEAVDDSQLPKDRFSAERLKGVDSTLKIQPAELGDSAVYLCASSPGGQETQYFGPGTRLLVL.

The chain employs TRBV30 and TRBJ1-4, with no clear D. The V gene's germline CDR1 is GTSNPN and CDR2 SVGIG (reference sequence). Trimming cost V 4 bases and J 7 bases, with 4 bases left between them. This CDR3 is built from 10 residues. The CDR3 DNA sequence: TGTGCCTGGATGCGTGAAAAACTGTTTTTT. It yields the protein CAWMREKLFF.

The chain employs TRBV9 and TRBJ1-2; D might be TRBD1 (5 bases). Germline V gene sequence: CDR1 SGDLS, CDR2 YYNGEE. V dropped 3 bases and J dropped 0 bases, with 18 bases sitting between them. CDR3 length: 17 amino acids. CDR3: CASSGWGQTVPNYGYTF. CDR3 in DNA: TGTGCCAGCAGCGGATGGGGCCAGACAGTGCCTAACTATGGCTACACCTTC.

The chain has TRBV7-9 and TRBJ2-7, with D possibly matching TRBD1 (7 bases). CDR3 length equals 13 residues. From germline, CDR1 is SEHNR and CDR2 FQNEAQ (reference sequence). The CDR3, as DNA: TGTGCTTGCACAGGGGACTTCACCTACGAGCAGTACTTC. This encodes CACTGDFTYEQYF.

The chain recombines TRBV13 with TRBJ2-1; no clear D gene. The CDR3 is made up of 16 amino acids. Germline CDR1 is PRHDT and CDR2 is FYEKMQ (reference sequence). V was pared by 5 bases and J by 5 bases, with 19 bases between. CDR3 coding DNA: TGTGCCAGCAGCCCCCTTAGATCTTCCTCTAACAATGAGCAGTTCTTC. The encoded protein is CASSPLRSSSNNEQFF.

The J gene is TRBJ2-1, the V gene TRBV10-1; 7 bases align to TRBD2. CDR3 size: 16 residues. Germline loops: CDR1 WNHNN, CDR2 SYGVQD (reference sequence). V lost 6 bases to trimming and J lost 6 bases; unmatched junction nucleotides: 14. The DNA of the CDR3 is TGCGCCAGCAGGCCGGCCGGGACTATCGGGTCCAATGAGCAGTTCTTC. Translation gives CASRPAGTIGSNEQFF.

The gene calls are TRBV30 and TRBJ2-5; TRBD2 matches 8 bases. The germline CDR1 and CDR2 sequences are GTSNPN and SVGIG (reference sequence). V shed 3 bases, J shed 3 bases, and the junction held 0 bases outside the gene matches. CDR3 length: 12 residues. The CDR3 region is CAWRAGEETQYF. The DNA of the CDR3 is TGTGCCTGGAGAGCGGGGGAAGAGACCCAGTACTTC. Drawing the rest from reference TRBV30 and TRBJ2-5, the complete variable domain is SQTIHQWPATLVQPVGSPLSLECTVEGTSNPNLYWYRQAAGRGLQLLFYSVGIGQISSEVPQNLSASRPQDRQFILSSKKLLLSDSGFYLCAWRAGEETQYFGPGTRLLVL.